The rows below give T cell receptor beta chains drawn from one sample of a study of cytomegalovirus exposure and HLA in healthy donors. TCRdb's table, derived via immunoSEQ multiplex PCR, lists solely in-frame clones and lacks some. The table has 200,000 to 250,000 clones, over 70% seen once. The sequencing sample was made of PBMCs. Receptors were obtained from a woman in her thirties in good health and CMV-seropositive. Each CDR3 is given with its conserved first and last residue. D genes are given only for firm matches. Clone size is not always given. Where it is, it says once, few, many or a class for expanded clones.

d_gene	v_gene	abundance	j_gene	CDR3nt	CDR3aa
.	TRBV6-6	.	TRBJ2-1	TGTGCCAGCAGTTATCGGGGCTCCTACAATGAGCAGTTCTTC	CASSYRGSYNEQFF
.	TRBV11-1	.	TRBJ2-5	TGTGCCAGCAGCCCTCGGGCGGGCCGCCAAGAGACCCAGTACTTC	CASSPRAGRQETQYF
.	TRBV2	.	TRBJ2-7	TGTGCCAGCAGTGAAGCCATCTACGAGCAGTACTTC	CASSEAIYEQYF
.	TRBV12-5	.	TRBJ1-5	TGTGCTAGCGGCGTTCAGGGTGATCAGCCCCAGCATTTT	CASGVQGDQPQHF
TRBD1	TRBV11-3	.	TRBJ1-3	TGTGCCAGCAGCTCAGACAGGGGGCGAAACACCATATATTTT	CASSSDRGRNTIYF
TRBD2	TRBV2	.	TRBJ2-6	TGTGCCAGCAGAAGTGGACTAGCGGGAGGGCTCGGGGCCAACGTCCTGACTTTC	CASRSGLAGGLGANVLTF
.	TRBV10-3	.	TRBJ2-7	TGTGCCATCATGTCGGGTTCCTACGAGCAGTACTTC	CAIMSGSYEQYF
.	TRBV5-6	.	TRBJ2-7	TGTGCCAGCAGCTGGCTAATAACAGGGTTCATTTACGAGCAGTACTTC	CASSWLITGFIYEQYF
.	TRBV4-1	once	TRBJ1-5	TGCGCCAGCAGCGTAGAGTGGGATAAGGGCAATCAGCCCCAGCATTTT	CASSVEWDKGNQPQHF
TRBD1	TRBV7-9	.	TRBJ2-7	TGTGCCAGCAGCCGGGACAGGGTGGACGAGCAGTACTTC	CASSRDRVDEQYF
TRBD1	TRBV2	.	TRBJ2-3	TGTGCCAGCGAGACAGGGGGCGCAGATACGCAGTATTTT	CASETGGADTQYF
.	TRBV2	.	TRBJ2-3	TGTGCCAGCAGCGATCAGGGGACAGATACGCAGTATTTT	CASSDQGTDTQYF
.	TRBV5-1	.	TRBJ1-1	TGCGCCAGCAGCTTAACAGGGAGGGCCTCGAACACTGAAGCTTTCTTT	CASSLTGRASNTEAFF
.	TRBV30	.	TRBJ1-5	TGTGCCTGGAGTGTAAAGGGAGGGGACAATCAGCCCCAGCATTTT	CAWSVKGGDNQPQHF
TRBD2	TRBV4-1	.	TRBJ2-7	TGCGCCAGCAGCCAAGAAACGTCGGGAGGCCACGAGCAGTACTTC	CASSQETSGGHEQYF
.	TRBV9	.	TRBJ2-7	TGTGCCAGCAGCCCGGGGACCTCCTACGAGCAGTACTTC	CASSPGTSYEQYF
.	TRBV2	.	TRBJ1-2	TGTGCCACCTTACGACAGGCAGTTTATGGCTACACCTTC	CATLRQAVYGYTF
.	TRBV11-2	.	TRBJ2-1	TGTGCCAGCATCGGTCGGAATGAGCAGTTCTTC	CASIGRNEQFF
.	TRBV10-3	.	TRBJ1-2	TGTGCCATCAGTGGCCGGCGGGATGACTATGGCTACACCTTC	CAISGRRDDYGYTF
.	TRBV19	.	TRBJ1-2	TGTGCCAGTAGTATGGCGAACTATGGCTACACCTTC	CASSMANYGYTF
.	TRBV27	once	TRBJ2-2	TGTGCCAGCAGTTGGAGAATTGGGTCCGGGGAGCTGTTTTTT	CASSWRIGSGELFF
.	TRBV27	.	TRBJ2-7	TGTGCCAGCAGCGAGGGGGACTTTACCTACGAGCAGTACTTC	CASSEGDFTYEQYF
TRBD2	TRBV5-1	.	TRBJ2-1	TGCGCCACCCAATCAGCGGGAGTTCAGTTCTTC	CATQSAGVQFF
.	TRBV10-3	.	TRBJ2-6	TGTGCCATCGGCGGGGGAAAGACAGGGTTTGATGGGGCCAACGTCCTGACTTTC	CAIGGGKTGFDGANVLTF
.	TRBV5-4	.	TRBJ2-3	TGTGCCAGCAGCTTATTGGACGACAGGTACACAGATACGCAGTATTTT	CASSLLDDRYTDTQYF
.	TRBV29-1	.	TRBJ2-6	TGCAGCGCCGGGGAAGCTGGGGCCAACGTCCTGACTTTC	CSAGEAGANVLTF
TRBD1	TRBV7-9	.	TRBJ1-5	TGTGCCAGCAGCGGACAGGGGATCAATCAGCCCCAGCATTTT	CASSGQGINQPQHF
TRBD1	TRBV4-2	few	TRBJ1-5	TGTGCCAGCAGCCACAGGGGGAGCAATCAGCCCCAGCATTTT	CASSHRGSNQPQHF
.	TRBV13	.	TRBJ2-7	TGTGCCAGCAGCTCCTACTTTACTAGGTCCCCGTACGAGCAGTACTTC	CASSSYFTRSPYEQYF